A single sample is the source of the 14 T cell receptor beta chains below, sequenced in a study of shared clonotypes between healthy human individuals. Measured with immunoSEQ multiplex PCR; TCRdb has only the in-frame clones, and not every one. The sample lists millions of clones; 90% to 95% were seen once. The specimen sequenced was naive CD4+ T cells from PBMCs. As to subset: CD45RA+ positively selected. The receptors were sampled from a man aged 18 to 29 in good health. Some clones in this sample may be carry-over from other donors' samples.

The CDR3 loop reads CAISKGAGGVYEQYF. As DNA, the CDR3 is TGTGCCATCAGCAAAGGGGCGGGGGGCGTCTACGAGCAGTACTTC. This chain connects TRBV10-3 to TRBJ2-7; the match to TRBD2 covers 8 bases. The trim removed 6 bases at V and 3 bases at J, leaving 10 bases unmatched. Germline V gene data show CDR1 as ENHRY and CDR2 as SYGVKD. CDR3 length: 15 residues.

Turning to this clone: This sample includes further DNA sequences coding for the same CDR3. The V and J genes are TRBV28 and TRBJ2-7; D possibly corresponds to TRBD1 (6 bases). CDR1 and CDR2 (germline): MDHEN, SYDVKM. This CDR3 contains 12 residues. The ends were cut back, 6 bases at V and 3 bases at J, with 9 bases in the middle. This CDR3 is CASSPRGYEQYF. Here the CDR3 DNA reads TGTGCCAGCAGCCCCAGGGGCTACGAGCAGTACTTC.

The chain links TRBV15 to TRBJ1-5; 8 bases are shared with TRBD1. CDR1 is LNHNV, CDR2 YYDKDF, per germline (reference sequence). Germline trimming cut 1 base from V and 5 bases from J; bases unmatched to any gene: 4. The CDR3 sequence is 15 residues long. The DNA for the CDR3 is TGTGCCACCAGCAGAGGCCCAGGGGGCTATCAGCCCCAGCATTTT. Residues: CATSRGPGGYQPQHF.

The chain is built from TRBV7-3 and TRBJ2-3; 14 nucleotides align to TRBD2. The CDR3 contains 20 residues. The germline V gene encodes CDR1 SGHTA and CDR2 FQGTGA. Trimming at V came to 0 bases and at J to 1 base, leaving 9 bases not matched to a gene. CDR3 sequence (DNA): TGTGCCAGCAGCTTAACCGCGGCCGGGACTAGCGGGAGACGCACAGATACGCAGTATTTT. This gives the protein CASSLTAAGTSGRRTDTQYF.

Remarks on this clone: Within the sample, other DNA sequences also encode this same CDR3. The rearrangement links TRBV28 to TRBJ2-4; D is uncertain. Germline CDR1 reads MDHEN; CDR2 reads SYDVKM. V lost 5 bases and J 8 bases, leaving 10 bases between the germline ends. This CDR3 is 12 amino acids long. The CDR3 sequence is CASSLGLDIQYF. CDR3 coding DNA: TGTGCCAGCAGTCTAGGGCTGGACATTCAGTACTTC.

The chain combines TRBV11-2 with TRBJ2-2; 9 bases fit TRBD1. J lost 4 bases, V lost 3 bases, and 6 bases had no gene match. Germline CDR1 and CDR2: SGHAT and FQNNGV. The CDR3 extends over 16 amino acids. CDR3 coding DNA: TGTGCCAGCAGCTTCTTGGACAGGGGCGGCACCGGGGAGCTGTTTTTT. Translating it yields CASSFLDRGGTGELFF.

This clone was seen once. This rearrangement joins TRBV27 to TRBJ1-2, with D possibly being TRBD1 (5 bases). Looked up from germline, CDR1 is MNHEY and CDR2 is SMNVEV (reference sequence). The CDR3 is made up of 14 amino acids. Trimming removed 4 bases from V and 4 bases from J, with 13 bases in between. The CDR3 DNA sequence: TGTGCCAGCAGTTCCACAACGGGGCTCTATGGCTACACCTTC. Protein: CASSSTTGLYGYTF.

V gene TRBV7-3 combines with J gene TRBJ2-7, with D possibly being TRBD1 or TRBD2 (5 bases each). Per germline, CDR1 SGHTA and CDR2 FQGTGA. Deletions cut 5 bases from V and 6 bases from J, with 14 bases between. The CDR3 covers 13 residues. CDR3 in amino acids: CASSPRVGVEQYF. CDR3 DNA: TGTGCCAGCAGCCCGAGAGTGGGGGTCGAGCAGTACTTC.

In the case of this clone: A read error may account for a junction end that differs from germline. The chain employs TRBV5-6 and TRBJ2-3; D perhaps matches TRBD1 (5 bases). Germline-derived CDR1 and CDR2 are SGHDT and YYEEEE. The CDR3 is 19 residues long. This chain's CDR3 is CASTLSRFGREERTDTQYF. CDR3 in DNA: TGTGCCAGCACCTTGTCGAGGTTCGGCAGGGAAGAAAGGACAGATACGCAGTATTTT. Complete variable domain (other parts from reference TRBV5-6 and TRBJ2-3): DAGVTQSPTHLIKTRGQQVTLRCSPKSGHDTVSWYQQALGQGPQFIFQYYEEEERQRGNFPDRFSGHQFPNYSSELNVNALLLGDSALYLCASTLSRFGREERTDTQYFGPGTRLTVL.

This chain connects TRBV27 to TRBJ1-1; D call uncertain. The CDR3 sequence is 14 residues long. Germline V gives CDR1 MNHEY, CDR2 SMNVEV (reference sequence). V shed 3 bases and J shed 4 bases, with 12 bases lying between them. CDR3 coding DNA: TGTGCCAGCAGTTTCTTAGGGAGCGTCACTGAAGCTTTCTTT. Its translation: CASSFLGSVTEAFF.

This clone was seen once. The chain combines TRBV5-4 with TRBJ2-7; TRBD2 aligns across 13 bases. Germline V CDR1 and CDR2: SGHNT, YYREEE (reference sequence). The CDR3 is 14 residues long. Trimming took 3 bases from V and 5 from J; bases not matched to a gene: 2. The CDR3: CASSSGLAGDEQYF. DNA for the CDR3: TGTGCCAGCAGCTCCGGACTAGCGGGAGACGAGCAGTACTTC.

V gene TRBV5-1 combines with J gene TRBJ1-3; D may be TRBD1 (5 bases). Germline assignment: CDR1 SGHRS and CDR2 YFSETQ. The germline V and J ends were trimmed by 4 bases and 0 bases, with 20 bases remaining between them. The CDR3 has 18 residues. In DNA, the CDR3 is TGCGCCAGCAGCCCGGAGCCAGGGTTCCTTGACTCTGGAAACACCATATATTTT. It specifies CASSPEPGFLDSGNTIYF.

This clone was counted a few times. The rearrangement links TRBV7-2 to TRBJ1-5; TRBD1 matches at 7 bases. Germline V gives CDR1 SGHTA, CDR2 FQGNSA. The CDR3 has 13 amino acids. The V and J ends lost 5 bases and 5 bases, in that order; junction bases with no gene match: 3. The CDR3 region has the DNA TGTGCCAGCAGCCCGACAGGGCATCAGCCCCAGCATTTT. Protein: CASSPTGHQPQHF. The full variable domain, rest sourced from reference TRBV7-2 and TRBJ1-5, is GAGVSQSPSNKVTEKGKDVELRCDPISGHTALYWYRQSLGQGLEFLIYFQGNSAPDKSGLPSDRFSAERTGGSVSTLTIQRTQQEDSAVYLCASSPTGHQPQHFGDGTRLSIL.

This chain uses TRBV28 with TRBJ2-2; 8 bases align to TRBD1. The CDR3 loop spans 16 amino acids. Trimming took 6 bases from V and 1 from J; bases not matched to a gene: 7. In germline, CDR1 is MDHEN, CDR2 SYDVKM. CDR3 sequence: CASSPTGAQNTGELFF. CDR3 DNA sequence: TGTGCCAGCAGCCCGACAGGGGCACAGAACACCGGGGAGCTGTTTTTT.